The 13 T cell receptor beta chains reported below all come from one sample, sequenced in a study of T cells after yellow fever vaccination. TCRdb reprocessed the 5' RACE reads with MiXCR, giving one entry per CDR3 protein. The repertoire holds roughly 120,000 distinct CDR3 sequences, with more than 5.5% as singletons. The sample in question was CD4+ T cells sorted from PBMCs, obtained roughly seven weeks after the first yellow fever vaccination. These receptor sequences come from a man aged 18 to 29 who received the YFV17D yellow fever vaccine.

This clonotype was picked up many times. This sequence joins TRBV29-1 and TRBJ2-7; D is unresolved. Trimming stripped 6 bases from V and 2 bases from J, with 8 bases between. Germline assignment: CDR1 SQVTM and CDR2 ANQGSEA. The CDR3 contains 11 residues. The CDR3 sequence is CSVGNTYEQYF. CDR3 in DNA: TGCAGCGTGGGGAACACCTACGAGCAGTACTTC.

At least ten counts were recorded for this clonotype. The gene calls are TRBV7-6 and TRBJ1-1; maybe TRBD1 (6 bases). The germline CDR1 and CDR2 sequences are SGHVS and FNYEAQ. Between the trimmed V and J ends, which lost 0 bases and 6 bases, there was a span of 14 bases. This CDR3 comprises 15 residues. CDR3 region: CASSLAQGKLAEAFF. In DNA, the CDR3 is TGTGCCAGCAGCTTAGCTCAGGGGAAGCTCGCTGAAGCTTTCTTT.

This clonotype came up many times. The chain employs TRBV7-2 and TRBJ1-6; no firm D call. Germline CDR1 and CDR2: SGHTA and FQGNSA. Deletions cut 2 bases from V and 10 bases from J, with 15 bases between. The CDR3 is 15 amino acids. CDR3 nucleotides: TGTGCCAGCAGCTTAAATTTAGCCTCCGGGTCACCCCTCCACTTT. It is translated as CASSLNLASGSPLHF.

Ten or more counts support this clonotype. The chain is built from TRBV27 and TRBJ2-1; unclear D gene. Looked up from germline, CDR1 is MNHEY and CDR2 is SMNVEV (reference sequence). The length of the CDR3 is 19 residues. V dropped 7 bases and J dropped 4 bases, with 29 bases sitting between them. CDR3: CASNDLKSSHPYGYNEQFF. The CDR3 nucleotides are TGTGCCAGCAACGACCTAAAATCGTCACACCCCTATGGGTACAATGAGCAGTTCTTC.

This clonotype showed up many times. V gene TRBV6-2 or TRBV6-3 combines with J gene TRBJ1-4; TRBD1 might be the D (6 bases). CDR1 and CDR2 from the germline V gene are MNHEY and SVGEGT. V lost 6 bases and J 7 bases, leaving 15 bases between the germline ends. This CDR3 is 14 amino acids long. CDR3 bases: TGTGCCAGCAGACGTCCCACACAGGGTGAAAAACTGTTTTTT. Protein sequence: CASRRPTQGEKLFF.

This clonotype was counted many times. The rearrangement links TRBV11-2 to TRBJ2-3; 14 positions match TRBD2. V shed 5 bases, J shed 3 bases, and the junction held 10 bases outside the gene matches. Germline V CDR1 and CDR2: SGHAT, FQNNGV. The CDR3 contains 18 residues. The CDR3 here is CASSLLGLAGGITDTQYF. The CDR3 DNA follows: TGTGCCAGCAGCCTACTTGGACTAGCGGGGGGAATTACAGATACGCAGTATTTT.

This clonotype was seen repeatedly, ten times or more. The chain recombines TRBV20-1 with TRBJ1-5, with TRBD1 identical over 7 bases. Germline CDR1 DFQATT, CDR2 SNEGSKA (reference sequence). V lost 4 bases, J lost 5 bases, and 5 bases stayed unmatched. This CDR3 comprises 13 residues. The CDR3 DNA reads TGCAGTGCTATGCAGGGGGGGTATCAGCCCCAGCATTTT. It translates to CSAMQGGYQPQHF.

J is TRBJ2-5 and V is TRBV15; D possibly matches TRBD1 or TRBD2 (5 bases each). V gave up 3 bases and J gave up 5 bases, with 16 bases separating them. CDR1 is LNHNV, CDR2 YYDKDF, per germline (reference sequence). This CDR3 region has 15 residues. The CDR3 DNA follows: TGTGCCACCAGCAGCGCGATTGGGGGTTTGGAGACCCAGTACTTC. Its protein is CATSSAIGGLETQYF.

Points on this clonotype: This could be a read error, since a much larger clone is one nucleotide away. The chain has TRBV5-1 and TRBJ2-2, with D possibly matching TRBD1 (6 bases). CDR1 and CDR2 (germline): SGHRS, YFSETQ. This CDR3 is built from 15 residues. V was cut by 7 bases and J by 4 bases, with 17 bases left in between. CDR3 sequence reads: CASGWTEASTGELFF. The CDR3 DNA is TGCGCCAGCGGTTGGACAGAGGCGAGCACCGGGGAGCTGTTTTTT.

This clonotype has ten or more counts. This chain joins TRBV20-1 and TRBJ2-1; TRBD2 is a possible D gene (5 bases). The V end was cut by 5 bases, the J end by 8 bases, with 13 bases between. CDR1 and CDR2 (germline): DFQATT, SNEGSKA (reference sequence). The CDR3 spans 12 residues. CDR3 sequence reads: CSAAGEGDEQFF. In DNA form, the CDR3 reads TGCAGTGCTGCCGGAGAGGGTGATGAGCAGTTCTTC.

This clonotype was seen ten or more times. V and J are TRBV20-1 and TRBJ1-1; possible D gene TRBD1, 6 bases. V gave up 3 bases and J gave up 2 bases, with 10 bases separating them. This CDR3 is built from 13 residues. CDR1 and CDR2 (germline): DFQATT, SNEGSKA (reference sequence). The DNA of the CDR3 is TGCAGTGCTAGGGACAGAACTAACACTGAAGCTTTCTTT. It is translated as CSARDRTNTEAFF.

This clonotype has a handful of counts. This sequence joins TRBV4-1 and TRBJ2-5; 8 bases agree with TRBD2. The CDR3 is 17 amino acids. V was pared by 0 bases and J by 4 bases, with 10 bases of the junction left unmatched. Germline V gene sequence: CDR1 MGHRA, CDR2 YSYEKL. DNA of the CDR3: TGCGCCAGCAGCCAAGATCGGGGGGGGGGGCCTCGAGAGACCCAGTACTTC. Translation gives CASSQDRGGGPRETQYF.

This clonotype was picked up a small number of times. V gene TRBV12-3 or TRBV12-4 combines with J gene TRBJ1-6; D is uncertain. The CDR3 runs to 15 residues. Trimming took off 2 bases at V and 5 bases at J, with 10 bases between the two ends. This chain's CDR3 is CASSLSGPNNSPLHF. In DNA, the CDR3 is TGTGCCAGCAGTTTATCCGGACCTAATAATTCACCCCTCCACTTT.